Listed below are T cell receptor beta chains from one sample, sequenced in a study of shared clonotypes between healthy human individuals. The method was immunoSEQ multiplex PCR; TCRdb's version includes in-frame clones alone and lacks a portion of them. The sample lists some 2.1 million clones; just over 90% were seen once. The sequencing sample was made of naive CD8+ T cells from PBMCs. The receptors were gathered from a man between 18 and 35 years old in good health. Some clones in this sample may be carry-over from other donors' samples. The CDR3 runs from the conserved cysteine through the conserved F or W. A D gene is named only where the DNA matches it firmly. Part of the rows lack a size; the others show once, few, many or a class for expanded clones.

v_gene	d_gene	j_gene	abundance	CDR3nt	CDR3aa
TRBV11-2	NA	TRBJ2-3	once	TGTGCCAGCAGCTTAGTGTTAGGAGATACGCAGTATTTT	CASSLVLGDTQYF
TRBV5-1	NA	TRBJ2-2	NA	TGCGCCAGCAGCTTGAACCGGGACACCAACACCGGGGAGCTGTTTTTT	CASSLNRDTNTGELFF
TRBV7-9	TRBD1	TRBJ1-2	NA	TGTGCCAGCAGTTATGGACAGGGAGGTTATTATGGCTACACCTTC	CASSYGQGGYYGYTF
TRBV6-1	NA	TRBJ1-2	NA	TGTGCCAGCAGTGGATCGACAGGTGATGGCTACACCTTC	CASSGSTGDGYTF
TRBV25-1	NA	TRBJ2-7	NA	TGTGCCAGCAGTGAATATTTCACCCACGAGCAGTACTTC	CASSEYFTHEQYF
TRBV27	TRBD1	TRBJ1-5	once	TGTGCCACAAGGCGGACAGGGGCTAATCAGCCCCAGCATTTT	CATRRTGANQPQHF
TRBV9	TRBD2	TRBJ2-2	NA	TGTGCCAGCAGCGTGAGTGGGACTAGCGGTGGCACCGGGGAGCTGTTTTTT	CASSVSGTSGGTGELFF
TRBV28	NA	TRBJ2-7	NA	TGTGCCAGCAGTTTTTTAGTAACTACCGCCTACGAGCAGTACTTC	CASSFLVTTAYEQYF
TRBV29-1	TRBD1	TRBJ1-5	NA	TGCAGCGTTACAGGGGGCGCATATCAGCCCCAGCATTTT	CSVTGGAYQPQHF
TRBV29-1	TRBD2	TRBJ2-3	NA	TGCAGCGTTACCGGGACTAGCGGCACAGATACGCAGTATTTT	CSVTGTSGTDTQYF
TRBV19	NA	TRBJ1-1	NA	TGTGCCAGTAGTATGGGGGGGGCCGGTGCTGAAGCTTTCTTT	CASSMGGAGAEAFF